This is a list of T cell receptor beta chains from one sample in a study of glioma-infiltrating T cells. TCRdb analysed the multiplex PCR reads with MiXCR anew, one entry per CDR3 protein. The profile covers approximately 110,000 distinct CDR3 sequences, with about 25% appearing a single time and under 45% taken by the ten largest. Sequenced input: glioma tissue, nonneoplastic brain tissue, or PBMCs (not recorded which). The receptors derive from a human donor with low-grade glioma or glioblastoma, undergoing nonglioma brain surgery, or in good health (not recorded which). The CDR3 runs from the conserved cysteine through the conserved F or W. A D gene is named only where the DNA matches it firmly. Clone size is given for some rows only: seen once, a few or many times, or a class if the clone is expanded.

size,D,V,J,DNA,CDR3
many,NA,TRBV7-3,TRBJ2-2,TGTGCCAGCAGCCTACTGGGAGCGAACACCGGGGAGCTGTTTTTT,CASSLLGANTGELFF
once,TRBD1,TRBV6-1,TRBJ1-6,TGTGCCAGCAGTTTCCTTACGGGACAGGTCTCATCACTCCACTTT,CASSFLTGQVSSLHF
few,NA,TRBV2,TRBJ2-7,TGTGCCAGCAGTGATAACGGGAAGACCGGCCGGCCCTACGAGCAGTACTTC,CASSDNGKTGRPYEQYF
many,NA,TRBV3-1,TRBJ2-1,TGTGCCAGCCGCTTTGGGGCGGGGAGCTCCTACAATGAGCAGTTCTTC,CASRFGAGSSYNEQFF
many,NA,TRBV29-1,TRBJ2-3,TGCGGGATTAGCGGAACCTCGACAGATACGCAGTATTTT,CGISGTSTDTQYF
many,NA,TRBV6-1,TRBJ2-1,TGTGCCAGCAGACAGGGCTCCTACAATGAGCAGTTCTTC,CASRQGSYNEQFF
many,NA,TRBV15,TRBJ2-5,TGTGCCACCAGCAGAGAGGAAGAGACCCAGTACTTC,CATSREEETQYF
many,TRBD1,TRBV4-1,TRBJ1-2,TGCGCCAGCAGCCACCCCCGGAGAGGGGGCACCTATGGCTACACCTTC,CASSHPRRGGTYGYTF
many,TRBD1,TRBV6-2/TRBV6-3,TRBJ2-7,TGTGCCAGCAGTCTGTTACAGGGGATGGAGTACTTC,CASSLLQGMEYF
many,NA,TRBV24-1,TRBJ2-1,TGTGCCACCAGTGATTTGAACTCCGCATACAATGAGCAGTTCTTC,CATSDLNSAYNEQFF
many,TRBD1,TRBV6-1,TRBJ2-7,TGTGCCAGCAAGAGACAGGGGGTCGAGCAGTACTTC,CASKRQGVEQYF
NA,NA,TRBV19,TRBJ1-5,TGTGCCAGTAGTATAGCGGGGCGATATAGCAATCAGCCCCAGCATTTT,CASSIAGRYSNQPQHF
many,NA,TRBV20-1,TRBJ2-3,TGCAGTGCTAGGACCGGGACTCCTCGCACAGATACGCAGTATTTT,CSARTGTPRTDTQYF
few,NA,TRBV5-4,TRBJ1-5,TGTGCCAGCAGCTTGCTTCCCTGGGGGCCCCAGCATTTT,CASSLLPWGPQHF
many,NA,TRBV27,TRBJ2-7,TGTGCCAGCAGTTTAGGGGCCCGCACCTACTTC,CASSLGARTYF
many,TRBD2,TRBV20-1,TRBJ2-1,TGCAGTGCTAGAACTAGCGGGAGGCGAAGTGGCTCCTACAATGAGCAGTTCTTC,CSARTSGRRSGSYNEQFF
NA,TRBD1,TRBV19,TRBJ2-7,TGTGCCAGTAGTATCCCGGGACAGTCCTACGAGCAGTACTTC,CASSIPGQSYEQYF